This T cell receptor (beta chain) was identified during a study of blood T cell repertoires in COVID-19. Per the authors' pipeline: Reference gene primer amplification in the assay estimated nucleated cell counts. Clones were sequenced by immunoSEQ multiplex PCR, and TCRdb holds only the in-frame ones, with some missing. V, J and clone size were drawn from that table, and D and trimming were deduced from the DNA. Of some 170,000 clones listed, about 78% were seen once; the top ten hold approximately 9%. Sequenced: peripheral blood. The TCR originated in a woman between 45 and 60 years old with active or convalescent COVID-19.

CDR3 loop: CASSQQGFFGNTIYF. The CDR3 nucleotides are TGTGCCAGCAGTCAACAGGGATTCTTTGGAAACACCATATATTTT. The rearrangement uses TRBV6-2 or TRBV6-3 and TRBJ1-3; weak D call: TRBD1 (6 bases). Per germline, CDR1 MNHEY and CDR2 SVGEGT. Deletions cut 5 bases from V and 3 bases from J, with 14 bases between. This CDR3 is built from 15 residues.